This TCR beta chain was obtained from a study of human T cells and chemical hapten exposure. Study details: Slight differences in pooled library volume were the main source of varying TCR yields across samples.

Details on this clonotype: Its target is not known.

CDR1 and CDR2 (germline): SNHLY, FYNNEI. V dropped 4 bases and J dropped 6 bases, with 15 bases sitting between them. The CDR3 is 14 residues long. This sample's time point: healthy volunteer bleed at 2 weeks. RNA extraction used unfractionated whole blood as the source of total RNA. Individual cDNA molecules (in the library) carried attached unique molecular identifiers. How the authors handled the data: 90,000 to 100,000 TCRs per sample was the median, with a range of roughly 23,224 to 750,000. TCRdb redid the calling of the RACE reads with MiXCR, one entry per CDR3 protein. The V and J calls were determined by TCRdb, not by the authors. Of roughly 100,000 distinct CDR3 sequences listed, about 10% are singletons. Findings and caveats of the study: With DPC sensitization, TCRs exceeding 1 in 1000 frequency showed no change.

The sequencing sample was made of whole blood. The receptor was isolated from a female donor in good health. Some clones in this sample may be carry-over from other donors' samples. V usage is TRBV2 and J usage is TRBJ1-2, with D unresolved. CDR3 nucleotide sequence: TGTGCCAGCAGTGCCGAAGGTGCCGGGAATGGCTACACCTTC. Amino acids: CASSAEGAGNGYTF.